These 29 T cell receptor beta chains share one sample of origin, sequenced in a study of STAT5B mutations in CD4+ large granular lymphocyte leukemia. Here immunoSEQ multiplex PCR was the method, and the copy in TCRdb shows in-frame clones only, minus some. The sample yields 15,000 to 20,000 clones, less than 85% seen once. Sequences were obtained from CD4+ T cells from blood buffy coats. These TCRs come from a human donor in good health.

This clone has just a few counts. The rearrangement uses TRBV5-4 and TRBJ1-1; D is unclear. The CDR3 spans 12 residues. V was shortened by 4 bases and J by 2 bases, with 6 bases between the two germline ends. From germline, CDR1 is SGHNT and CDR2 YYREEE (reference sequence). CDR3 loop: CASSVINTEAFF. The CDR3 nucleotides are TGTGCCAGCAGCGTTATCAACACTGAAGCTTTCTTT.

This clone appeared a single time. The CDR3 nucleotides read TGTGCCAGCTCACCCCCAGGGTTCAATGAGCAGTTCTTC. Residues: CASSPPGFNEQFF. This chain links TRBV18 with TRBJ2-1; a weak D match, TRBD1 (5 bases). This CDR3 comprises 13 residues. V shed 3 bases and J shed 6 bases, with 9 bases lying between them. The germline V gene encodes CDR1 KGHSH and CDR2 LQKENI.

The chain joins TRBV5-4 to TRBJ1-6, with D maybe TRBD1 (5 bases). CDR3 length: 14 residues. The germline V gene encodes CDR1 SGHNT and CDR2 YYREEE (reference sequence). V lost 4 bases and J 10 bases, leaving 15 bases between the germline ends. The CDR3 loop reads CASSTAGMPSPLHF. CDR3 nucleotides: TGTGCCAGCAGCACGGCAGGGATGCCGTCACCCCTCCACTTT.

The chain has TRBV5-6 and TRBJ1-5; tentative D call: TRBD1 (5 bases). Germline CDR1 is SGHDT and CDR2 is YYEEEE. V lost 4 bases and J lost 1, with 12 bases in between. CDR3 length equals 15 residues. CDR3 nucleotides: TGTGCCAGCAGCCTGGGGGGGGGAAGCAATCAGCCCCAGCATTTT. Translated: CASSLGGGSNQPQHF.

The genes are TRBV9 and TRBJ2-7; D ambiguous. Trimming removed 6 bases from V and 6 bases from J, with 10 bases in between. Germline V gene data show CDR1 as SGDLS and CDR2 as YYNGEE. CDR3 size: 11 residues. CDR3 sequence (DNA): TGTGCCAGCAACAACCCCCGCGAGCAGTACTTC. Translating it yields CASNNPREQYF.

The sample holds a few counts of this clone. The chain has TRBV15 and TRBJ1-4; no firm D call. Between the trimmed V and J ends, which lost 0 bases and 11 bases, there was a span of 7 bases. The CDR3 length is 12 residues. Germline V CDR1 and CDR2: LNHNV, YYDKDF (reference sequence). CDR3 residues: CATSRDQGKLFF. The CDR3, as DNA: TGTGCCACCAGCAGAGATCAAGGGAAACTGTTTTTT.

The chain recombines TRBV6-1 with TRBJ1-4; D unresolved. This CDR3 contains 15 residues. Trimming left V 3 bases short and J 0 bases short, with 8 bases between. Germline V gene data show CDR1 as MNHNS and CDR2 as SASEGT. DNA of the CDR3: TGTGCCAGCAGTGAGTCGGCAGCAACTAATGAAAAACTGTTTTTT. Its protein is CASSESAATNEKLFF.

The J gene is TRBJ2-3, the V gene TRBV5-6, with TRBD2 matching 12 bases. Germline CDR1 reads SGHDT; CDR2 reads YYEEEE. This CDR3 is built from 16 residues. V was clipped by 4 bases and J by 6 bases; unmatched bases: 9. CDR3 coding DNA: TGTGCCAGCAGCCTGGGACTAGCGGGCAAGGATGATACGCAGTATTTT. The encoded protein is CASSLGLAGKDDTQYF.

This clone was observed a handful of times. The chain has TRBV10-2 and TRBJ1-2; the D gene is possibly TRBD1 (5 bases). Germline CDR1 and CDR2: WSHSY and SAAADI. The V end lost 11 bases, the J end lost 4 bases, and 14 bases lay between the germline ends. The CDR3 is 12 residues long. CDR3 residues: CASMTDSYGYTF. The CDR3 nucleotides are TGCGCCTCAATGACAGACAGCTATGGCTACACCTTC.

As DNA, the CDR3 is TGTGCCAGCTCACCATTAGGTATTAATGAAAAACTGTTTTTT. Encoded protein: CASSPLGINEKLFF. The V and J genes are TRBV18 and TRBJ1-4; D uncertain. The CDR3 is 14 residues long. V was trimmed by 2 bases and J by 4 bases, leaving 8 bases between them. Germline CDR1 is KGHSH and CDR2 is LQKENI.

The rearrangement uses TRBV9 and TRBJ2-5, with 7 nucleotides matching TRBD1. V trimming: 3 bases; J trimming: 5 bases; junction bases outside the gene matches: 13. This CDR3 has 16 amino acids. Germline loops: CDR1 SGDLS, CDR2 YYNGEE. The CDR3 is CASSGQGQSPLETQYF. The CDR3 DNA reads TGTGCCAGCAGCGGACAGGGTCAATCCCCCTTGGAGACCCAGTACTTC.

The rearrangement uses TRBV5-8 and TRBJ1-2, with D unresolved. V was pared by 0 bases and J by 3 bases, with 9 bases between. CDR3 length: 14 residues. Germline assignment: CDR1 SGHTS and CDR2 YDEGEE. CDR3 residues: CASSLEGSHYGYTF. In nucleotides, the CDR3 is TGTGCCAGCAGCTTGGAAGGCAGCCACTATGGCTACACCTTC.

The chain joins TRBV27 to TRBJ2-1, with TRBD1 as a possible D gene (5 bases). V gave up 4 bases and J gave up 4 bases, with 14 bases separating them. The CDR3 consists of 15 residues. Germline V gene data show CDR1 as MNHEY and CDR2 as SMNVEV (reference sequence). The CDR3 protein is CASSSSAQGYNEQFF. DNA for the CDR3: TGTGCCAGCAGTTCCTCAGCCCAGGGTTACAATGAGCAGTTCTTC.

The V and J genes are TRBV19 and TRBJ1-4; D call uncertain. Germline-derived CDR1 and CDR2 are LNHDA and SQIVND (reference sequence). CDR3 length: 15 amino acids. The germline V and J ends were trimmed by 5 bases and 4 bases, with 14 bases remaining between them. CDR3 sequence: CASSPASAFNEKLFF. The CDR3 DNA is TGTGCCAGTAGTCCCGCCTCCGCATTTAATGAAAAACTGTTTTTT. Drawing the rest from reference TRBV19 and TRBJ1-4, the complete variable domain is DGGITQSPKYLFRKEGQNVTLSCEQNLNHDAMYWYRQDPGQGLRLIYYSQIVNDFQKGDIAEGYSVSREKKESFPLTVTSAQKNPTAFYLCASSPASAFNEKLFFGSGTQLSVL.

The chain employs TRBV6-1 and TRBJ2-5; the D gene is possibly TRBD1 (6 bases). The germline gives CDR1 MNHNS, CDR2 SASEGT. The V end lost 8 bases, the J end lost 1 base, and 11 bases lay between the germline ends. The CDR3 runs 13 residues. The CDR3 protein is CASDRQVQETQYF. As DNA, the CDR3 is TGTGCCAGCGATCGACAGGTCCAAGAGACCCAGTACTTC.

The genes are TRBV25-1 and TRBJ1-4, with 10 bases fitting TRBD1. CDR1 is MGHDK, CDR2 SYGVNS, per germline. The CDR3 has 14 residues. Trimming took 6 bases from V and 5 from J; bases not matched to a gene: 3. DNA for the CDR3: TGTGCCAGCAGACCGGGACAGGGGAATGAAAAACTGTTTTTT. Residues: CASRPGQGNEKLFF.

The chain carries TRBV6-5 and TRBJ2-2; possibly TRBD2 for D (5 bases). The germline V and J ends were trimmed by 6 bases and 4 bases, with 9 bases remaining between them. Germline V gene lookup returns CDR1 MNHEY and CDR2 SVGAGI. The CDR3 is 13 amino acids. This CDR3 is CASRSGATGELFF. In DNA form, the CDR3 reads TGTGCCAGCAGGAGCGGAGCCACCGGGGAGCTGTTTTTT.

The table lists this clone with a count of one. This chain connects TRBV6-6 to TRBJ2-7; 8 bases line up with TRBD1. J gave up 5 bases and V 6 bases, and 15 bases lay outside the gene matches. There are 16 residues in the CDR3. The germline V gene has CDR1 MNHNY and CDR2 SVGAGI (reference sequence). The CDR3 reads CASSPGPWTGRNEQYF. Written as DNA, the CDR3 is TGTGCCAGCAGCCCCGGGCCATGGACAGGGAGAAACGAGCAGTACTTC.

The chain carries TRBV7-9 and TRBJ2-1; D gene ambiguous. Looked up from germline, CDR1 is SEHNR and CDR2 is FQNEAQ (reference sequence). The V and J ends lost 5 bases and 8 bases respectively, with 7 bases between them. This CDR3 has 11 amino acids. As DNA, the CDR3 is TGTGCCAGCAGCCCCCTAGATGAGCAGTTCTTC. Protein: CASSPLDEQFF.

The chain has TRBV11-2 and TRBJ1-4; 7 bases line up with TRBD1. In germline, CDR1 is SGHAT, CDR2 FQNNGV. Trimming removed 6 bases from V and 8 bases from J; junction bases left unmatched: 15. The CDR3 consists of 16 residues. The CDR3 DNA reads TGTGCCAGCAGTCACGGCAGAGGGCAGGGGGGAGAAAAACTGTTTTTT. Translated: CASSHGRGQGGEKLFF.

The genes are TRBV5-8 and TRBJ2-7; 7 bases fit TRBD1. The CDR3 totals 12 residues. The V gene end was trimmed by 1 base and the J gene end by 6 bases; junction bases not matched to a gene: 1. Germline loops: CDR1 SGHTS, CDR2 YDEGEE. Written as DNA, the CDR3 is TGTGCCAGCAGCTTGTCAGGGGGCGAGCAGTACTTC. Translating it yields CASSLSGGEQYF.

This clone came up once. This chain links TRBV6-6 with TRBJ2-2; a possible D gene is TRBD1 (6 bases). The CDR3 is 16 amino acids. The germline V and J ends were trimmed by 0 bases and 3 bases, with 11 bases remaining between them. The V gene's germline CDR1 is MNHNY and CDR2 SVGAGI (reference sequence). Written as DNA, the CDR3 is TGTGCCAGCAGTTACTCGACAGGACTCTACACCGGGGAGCTGTTTTTT. As protein: CASSYSTGLYTGELFF.

V and J are TRBV20-1 and TRBJ1-2; possible D gene TRBD1, 6 bases. Germline loops: CDR1 DFQATT, CDR2 SNEGSKA (reference sequence). Deletions cut 7 bases from V and 4 bases from J, with 10 bases between. The CDR3 is 11 residues long. CDR3 residues: CSVGQFYGYTF. CDR3 bases: TGCAGTGTAGGACAGTTCTATGGCTACACCTTC.

The gene calls are TRBV29-1 and TRBJ2-3; 7 bases match TRBD2. The CDR3 runs 14 residues. V shed 2 bases, J shed 0 bases, and the junction held 2 bases outside the gene matches. The germline V gene encodes CDR1 SQVTM and CDR2 ANQGSEA. The CDR3 DNA sequence: TGCAGCGTTGAAACTAGCGCTAGCACAGATACGCAGTATTTT. It codes for CSVETSASTDTQYF.

This rearrangement joins TRBV10-3 to TRBJ2-6; 7 bases match TRBD1. Looked up from germline, CDR1 is ENHRY and CDR2 is SYGVKD. V shed 5 bases and J 1 base; nucleotides not matched to a gene: 14. CDR3 length: 19 residues. CDR3 in amino acids: CAISPSPGQDASGANVLTF. In DNA form, the CDR3 reads TGTGCCATCAGTCCCTCCCCCGGACAGGATGCTTCTGGGGCCAACGTCCTGACTTTC.

The genes are TRBV6-5 and TRBJ2-5, with 7 bases matching TRBD2. Germline trimming cut 10 bases from V and 9 bases from J; bases unmatched to any gene: 5. Germline V gives CDR1 MNHEY, CDR2 SVGAGI. The CDR3 spans 10 residues. The CDR3 protein is CATPREAQYF. The CDR3, as DNA: TGTGCCACCCCTCGGGAGGCCCAGTACTTC.

This clone was counted between two and nine times. V gene TRBV11-2 combines with J gene TRBJ1-5, with D unresolved. This CDR3 spans 15 amino acids. Trimming removed 1 base from V and 6 bases from J, with 13 bases in between. Per germline, CDR1 SGHAT and CDR2 FQNNGV. The CDR3 loop reads CASSLGVTRGQPQHF. The CDR3 region has the DNA TGTGCCAGCAGCTTAGGAGTCACCCGAGGTCAGCCCCAGCATTTT.

The chain links TRBV29-1 to TRBJ2-1; maybe TRBD2 (5 bases). The CDR3 has 15 residues. Germline V gene lookup returns CDR1 SQVTM and CDR2 ANQGSEA. V was cut by 2 bases and J by 0 bases, with 11 bases left in between. For the CDR3, the DNA is TGCAGCGTTGAAACCTGGACTCCCTCCTACAATGAGCAGTTCTTC. Translating gives CSVETWTPSYNEQFF.

The count of this clone is one. The chain carries TRBV6-5 and TRBJ2-5, with D perhaps matching TRBD1 (5 bases). Between the trimmed V and J ends, which lost 6 bases and 5 bases, there was a span of 10 bases. Germline V CDR1 and CDR2: MNHEY, SVGAGI. The CDR3 runs to 12 residues. This chain's CDR3 is CASSQNRETQYF. Written as DNA, the CDR3 is TGTGCCAGCAGCCAGAACAGGGAGACCCAGTACTTC.